This entry lists 30 T cell receptor beta chains sequenced from one sample in a study of human T cells and chemical hapten exposure. Time point defined: patch test 2, 6 weeks after DPC sensitization. Sample treatment: therapeutic diphenylcyclopropenone sensitization with weekly scalp DPC. TCRdb independently ran MiXCR on the RACE reads; one entry per CDR3 protein. The table includes roughly 380,000 distinct CDR3 sequences, about 6% detected once. Sequenced here: whole blood, sampled in connection with sensitization to the hapten diphenylcyclopropenone (DPC). The receptors come from a woman between 18 and 29 years old with alopecia areata. Some clones in this sample may be carry-over from other donors' samples.

The CDR3 DNA follows: TGCAGTGGGAGACAGGGCGATCAGCCCCAGCATTTT. This codes for CSGRQGDQPQHF. The rearrangement uses TRBV20-1 and TRBJ1-5, with 7 positions matching TRBD1. Trimming took 7 bases from V and 5 from J; bases not matched to a gene: 5. CDR3 length: 12 amino acids. Germline values: CDR1 DFQATT, CDR2 SNEGSKA (reference sequence).

This clonotype was observed a few times. The chain combines TRBV5-1 with TRBJ2-7; TRBD1 is a possible D gene (5 bases). This CDR3 is 12 amino acids long. Germline CDR1 SGHRS, CDR2 YFSETQ. Trimming pared 4 bases from V and 3 bases from J, leaving 8 bases between. CDR3 coding DNA: TGCGCCAGCAGCCAGGACAACTACGAGCAGTACTTC. This translates into CASSQDNYEQYF.

The table lists this clonotype with a few counts. The chain is built from TRBV5-1 and TRBJ2-7, with D perhaps TRBD1 (6 bases). V lost 2 bases to trimming and J lost 7 bases, with 16 bases between them. The CDR3 covers 14 residues. In germline, CDR1 is SGHRS, CDR2 YFSETQ. The CDR3 here is CASSLDRLLGEQYF. CDR3 nucleotides: TGCGCCAGCAGCTTAGACAGGCTTTTAGGAGAGCAGTACTTC. Looking up the rest from reference TRBV5-1 and TRBJ2-7 gives the full variable domain: KAGVTQTPRYLIKTRGQQVTLSCSPISGHRSVSWYQQTPGQGLQFLFEYFSETQRNKGNFPGRFSGRQFSNSRSEMNVSTLELGDSALYLCASSLDRLLGEQYFGPGTRLTVT.

The CDR3 is CASSLTGTGSYGYTF. CDR3 bases: TGTGCCAGCAGCTTAACCGGGACAGGGAGCTATGGCTACACCTTC. The V call is TRBV7-2, the J call TRBJ1-2, with TRBD1 identical over 9 bases. The CDR3 has 15 residues. Germline CDR1 SGHTA, CDR2 FQGNSA. The V segment lost 2 bases and the J segment 4 bases; nucleotides outside the gene matches: 5.

This clonotype was found a few times. The J gene is TRBJ1-2, the V gene TRBV11-3, with 9 bases fitting TRBD1. The germline V gene has CDR1 SGHNT and CDR2 YENEEA. After removal of 5 bases from V and 2 bases from J, the junction contained 24 bases not matched to a gene. CDR3 length: 21 residues. DNA of the CDR3: TGTGCCAGCAGCCCACGGCTGATCCCGGGACAGGGAAGACCTTGGAACTATGGCTACACCTTC. Its translation is CASSPRLIPGQGRPWNYGYTF.

This clonotype was seen many times. The chain joins TRBV3-1 to TRBJ2-7, with TRBD1 matching over 7 bases. V dropped 6 bases and J dropped 6; count of bases not matched to a gene: 8. There are 13 residues in the CDR3. Germline V gene sequence: CDR1 LGHDT, CDR2 YNNKEL (reference sequence). The CDR3 sequence is CASRSKGAGEQYF. CDR3 in DNA: TGTGCCAGCAGAAGTAAGGGGGCGGGCGAGCAGTACTTC.

V is TRBV18 and J is TRBJ2-3; D is perhaps TRBD1 or TRBD2 (5 bases each). The CDR3 consists of 14 residues. Trimming stripped 0 bases from V and 5 bases from J, with 9 bases between. Germline lookup yields CDR1 KGHSH and CDR2 LQKENI. The DNA for the CDR3 is TGTGCCAGCTCACCACCGGGGGTCGGAGATACGCAGTATTTT. Translated, it gives CASSPPGVGDTQYF.

CDR3 residues: CASSPKSRLADTQYF. DNA for the CDR3: TGTGCCAGCAGCCCGAAATCCCGACTCGCAGATACGCAGTATTTT. V is TRBV7-9 and J is TRBJ2-3; the D is unclear. Germline V gene data show CDR1 as SEHNR and CDR2 as FQNEAQ (reference sequence). V was pared by 5 bases and J by 4 bases, with 16 bases between. The length of the CDR3 is 15 residues.

The chain has TRBV29-1 and TRBJ1-2; D remains unclear. Germline CDR1 and CDR2: SQVTM and ANQGSEA. CDR3 size: 14 residues. Between the trimmed V and J ends, which lost 4 bases and 8 bases, there was a span of 20 bases. CDR3 sequence reads: CSVVGSPGSRGYTF. DNA for the CDR3: TGCAGCGTTGTAGGCAGCCCGGGATCTCGGGGCTACACCTTC.

This chain links TRBV5-6 with TRBJ2-5, with 8 positions matching TRBD2. Trimming took 6 bases from V and 5 from J; bases not matched to a gene: 15. Germline assignment: CDR1 SGHDT and CDR2 YYEEEE. The CDR3 totals 16 residues. This chain's CDR3 is CASTQTSGLPSETQYF. In DNA, the CDR3 is TGTGCCAGCACCCAAACTAGCGGATTACCCTCGGAGACCCAGTACTTC.

This clonotype was recorded many times. This chain links TRBV18 with TRBJ1-5; tentative D call: TRBD1 (6 bases). The CDR3 consists of 15 residues. V dropped 6 bases and J dropped 4 bases, with 16 bases sitting between them. CDR1 is KGHSH, CDR2 LQKENI, per germline. CDR3 sequence (DNA): TGTGCCAGCTCCCCGACCGGGACAATAAATCAGCCCCAGCATTTT. The encoded protein is CASSPTGTINQPQHF.

This clonotype was observed a few times. This sequence joins TRBV3-1 and TRBJ2-7; 7 bases map to TRBD2. The CDR3 spans 12 residues. The germline V gene encodes CDR1 LGHDT and CDR2 YNNKEL (reference sequence). V shed 6 bases, J shed 6 bases, and the junction held 5 bases outside the gene matches. The CDR3 reads CASSRGRVEQYF. The CDR3 nucleotides are TGTGCCAGCAGTCGAGGGAGGGTCGAGCAGTACTTC.

This chain links TRBV5-6 with TRBJ2-3; no reliable D call. Germline loops: CDR1 SGHDT, CDR2 YYEEEE. The CDR3 has 16 amino acids. V lost 4 bases and J 0 bases, leaving 15 bases between the germline ends. In nucleotides, the CDR3 is TGTGCCAGCAGCCCTCTTATGGGTCTAAGCACAGATACGCAGTATTTT. This encodes CASSPLMGLSTDTQYF.

This clonotype appeared a few times. This CDR3 reads CASTRSNSQETQYF. The DNA of the CDR3 is TGTGCCAGCACTCGCTCCAATTCCCAAGAGACCCAGTACTTC. The chain links TRBV2 to TRBJ2-5; D uncertain. Per germline, CDR1 SNHLY and CDR2 FYNNEI. The CDR3 extends over 14 amino acids. V was shortened by 7 bases and J by 1 base, with 13 bases between the two germline ends.

This clonotype was found many times. This chain joins TRBV5-6 and TRBJ1-3; D is ambiguous. Germline values: CDR1 SGHDT, CDR2 YYEEEE. V lost 0 bases and J lost 0, with 13 bases in between. The CDR3 has 17 amino acids. The CDR3 DNA reads as TGTGCCAGCAGCTTGGCCCAAGGACGTTACTCTGGAAACACCATATATTTT. Amino acids: CASSLAQGRYSGNTIYF. The complete variable domain, with remaining parts taken from reference TRBV5-6 and TRBJ1-3, reads DAGVTQSPTHLIKTRGQQVTLRCSPKSGHDTVSWYQQALGQGPQFIFQYYEEEERQRGNFPDRFSGHQFPNYSSELNVNALLLGDSALYLCASSLAQGRYSGNTIYFGEGSWLTVV.

This clonotype was seen at least ten times. The chain is built from TRBV27 and TRBJ1-2; TRBD1 is a possible D gene (5 bases). This CDR3 is built from 13 residues. The V end lost 3 bases, the J end lost 8 bases, and 13 bases lay between the germline ends. Germline CDR1 is MNHEY and CDR2 is SMNVEV (reference sequence). CDR3 sequence (DNA): TGTGCCAGCAGTTTCGGACGAAGGGGAGGCTACACCTTC. Its protein product is CASSFGRRGGYTF.

This clonotype came up many times. The chain employs TRBV7-6 and TRBJ2-1; D possibly corresponds to TRBD2 (6 bases). The CDR3 runs 13 residues. Germline V gene lookup returns CDR1 SGHVS and CDR2 FNYEAQ. V was pared by 7 bases and J by 8 bases, with 15 bases between. CDR3 loop: CASTPGPGDEQFF. Here the CDR3 DNA reads TGTGCCAGCACCCCGGGCCCGGGGGATGAGCAGTTCTTC.

This clonotype has more than one count but fewer than ten. The chain joins TRBV5-4 to TRBJ1-1, with D hard to call. The germline CDR1 and CDR2 sequences are SGHNT and YYREEE (reference sequence). V gave up 4 bases and J gave up 5 bases, with 24 bases separating them. CDR3 length: 17 amino acids. As DNA, the CDR3 is TGTGCCAGCAGCCCCACAGCCGAACACCTGGTGACAACTGAAGCTTTCTTT. Protein sequence: CASSPTAEHLVTTEAFF.

There are a few counts of this clonotype. The chain combines TRBV29-1 with TRBJ2-5, with 7 nucleotides matching TRBD1. The V gene end was trimmed by 6 bases and the J gene end by 2 bases; junction bases not matched to a gene: 3. CDR1 is SQVTM and CDR2 is ANQGSEA in the germline V gene. The CDR3 is made up of 12 amino acids. The CDR3 here is CSVVGQQETQYF. DNA for the CDR3: TGCAGCGTGGTGGGACAGCAAGAGACCCAGTACTTC.

The V call is TRBV19, the J call TRBJ2-7, with 7 bases that match TRBD1. The CDR3 runs to 13 residues. V shed 5 bases, J shed 7 bases, and the junction held 8 bases outside the gene matches. CDR1 and CDR2 from the germline V gene are LNHDA and SQIVND (reference sequence). CDR3 amino acids: CASSPSLRGEQYF. DNA for the CDR3: TGTGCCAGTAGTCCCAGCCTCAGGGGGGAGCAGTACTTC.

The chain joins TRBV24-1 to TRBJ2-5; 8 nucleotides align to TRBD1. With 4 bases clipped from V and 1 base from J, the junction kept 7 bases outside the gene matches. The germline gives CDR1 KGHDR, CDR2 SFDVKD. CDR3 size: 16 residues. As DNA, the CDR3 is TGTGCCACCAGTGACAAGGACAGGGACGGCCAAGAGACCCAGTACTTC. This encodes CATSDKDRDGQETQYF.

The rearrangement joins TRBV7-2 to TRBJ2-6, with 9 nucleotides matching TRBD1. The trim removed 2 bases at V and 2 bases at J, leaving 1 base unmatched. From germline, CDR1 is SGHTA and CDR2 FQGNSA. The CDR3 extends over 16 amino acids. DNA for the CDR3: TGTGCCAGCAGCTTAAGGACAGGGGCTGGGGCCAACGTCCTGACTTTC. Amino acids: CASSLRTGAGANVLTF.

Many counts were recorded for this clonotype. V is TRBV6-5 and J is TRBJ2-1; perhaps TRBD2 as D (6 bases). V lost 4 bases and J 14 bases, leaving 15 bases between the germline ends. The CDR3 length is 12 residues. The germline gives CDR1 MNHEY, CDR2 SVGAGI. CDR3 in DNA: TGTGCCAGCAGTTTCGGCGGGGTTAGAGAGTTCTTC. It is translated as CASSFGGVREFF.

The chain combines TRBV12-3 or TRBV12-4 with TRBJ2-5; unclear D gene. There are 13 residues in the CDR3. With 5 bases removed from V and 4 bases from J, the gap between germline ends came to 11 bases. The CDR3 nucleotides read TGTGCCAGCAGTACCGGCCTGAGAGAGACCCAGTACTTC. Its translation: CASSTGLRETQYF.

This clonotype was detected a few times. This chain uses TRBV6-2 or TRBV6-3 with TRBJ1-5, with D maybe TRBD1 (6 bases). The CDR3 has 16 amino acids. CDR1 and CDR2 from the germline V gene are MNHEY and SVGEGT. Trimming pared 5 bases from V and 6 bases from J, leaving 20 bases between. The CDR3 reads CASSPENDRWTQPQHF. The CDR3, as DNA: TGTGCCAGCAGTCCCGAAAACGACAGGTGGACTCAGCCCCAGCATTTT.

The sample holds many counts of this clonotype. The chain recombines TRBV3-1 with TRBJ1-1, with a tentative D call TRBD1 (5 bases). Germline V lookup: CDR1 LGHDT, CDR2 YNNKEL (reference sequence). The CDR3 contains 13 residues. The V end was cut by 3 bases, the J end by 4 bases, with 9 bases between. The CDR3 coding sequence is TGTGCCAGCAGCCAGACAGTAAGCACTGAAGCTTTCTTT. It encodes CASSQTVSTEAFF.

The rearrangement joins TRBV20-1 to TRBJ2-3, with D unresolved. Germline-derived CDR1 and CDR2 are DFQATT and SNEGSKA (reference sequence). Between the trimmed V and J ends, which lost 2 bases and 5 bases, there was a span of 11 bases. The CDR3 runs to 13 residues. This CDR3 is CSARKTLVDTQYF. DNA of the CDR3: TGCAGTGCTAGAAAAACATTAGTAGATACGCAGTATTTT.

This clonotype has only a few counts. V usage is TRBV6-1 and J usage is TRBJ2-4; D remains ambiguous. Trimming took off 3 bases at V and 7 bases at J, with 13 bases between the two ends. Germline values: CDR1 MNHNS, CDR2 SASEGT. This CDR3 has 14 amino acids. CDR3 amino acids: CASSDAIGRNIQYF. In nucleotides, the CDR3 is TGTGCCAGCAGTGACGCGATCGGGCGTAACATTCAGTACTTC.

This clonotype was seen only a few times. The chain is built from TRBV10-3 and TRBJ2-1; the match to TRBD2 covers 8 bases. With 4 bases clipped from V and 9 bases from J, the junction kept 5 bases outside the gene matches. There are 13 residues in the CDR3. The germline CDR1 and CDR2 sequences are ENHRY and SYGVKD. CDR3 sequence: CAISVWTSSEQFF. The CDR3 DNA follows: TGTGCCATCAGTGTTTGGACTAGCAGTGAGCAGTTCTTC.

As concerns this clonotype: Germline is not matched at one junction end, which may reflect a read error. The J gene is TRBJ2-7, the V gene TRBV10-3; D ambiguous. There are 13 residues in the CDR3. Germline loops: CDR1 ENHRY, CDR2 SYGVKD. The CDR3 region is CAISPGLSHEQYF. Here the CDR3 DNA reads TGTGCCATCAGCCCGGGTCTCTCCCACGAGCAGTACTTC.